This T cell receptor beta chain derives from a study of shared clonotypes between healthy human individuals. The CDR3 is 14 amino acids. CDR1 and CDR2 (germline): SGHAT, FQDESV (reference sequence). The ends were cut back, 6 bases at V and 3 bases at J, with 14 bases in the middle. The method was immunoSEQ multiplex PCR; TCRdb's version includes in-frame clones alone and lacks a portion of them. The data show a few hundred thousand clones, less than 80% seen once. This chain joins TRBV11-1 and TRBJ2-5, with D perhaps TRBD1 or TRBD2 (5 bases each). This clonotype was sampled from a middle-aged woman in good health. Some clones in this sample may be carry-over from other donors' samples. The sample comprised PBMCs. The CDR3, as DNA: TGTGCCAGCAGTTTCGGGACGAAAAAAGAGACCCAGTACTTC. Its translation is CASSFGTKKETQYF.